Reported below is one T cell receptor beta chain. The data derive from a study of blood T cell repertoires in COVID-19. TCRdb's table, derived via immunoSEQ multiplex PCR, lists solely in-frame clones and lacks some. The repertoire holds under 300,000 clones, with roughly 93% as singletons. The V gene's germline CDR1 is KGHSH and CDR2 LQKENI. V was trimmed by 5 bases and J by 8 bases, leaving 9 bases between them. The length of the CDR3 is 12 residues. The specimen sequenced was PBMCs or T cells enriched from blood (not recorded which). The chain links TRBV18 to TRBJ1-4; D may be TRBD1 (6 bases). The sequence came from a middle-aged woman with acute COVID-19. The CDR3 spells CASSRDTEKLFF. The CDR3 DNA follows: TGTGCCAGCTCAAGGGACACCGAAAAACTGTTTTTT.